One sample yielded the 24 T cell receptor beta chains listed below, sequenced in a study of cytomegalovirus exposure and HLA in healthy donors (dated by TCRdb to about 2017). Libraries were constructed by the immunoSEQ multiplex PCR assay. For the multiplex PCR, a mixture combining 60 forward primers for TCR Vbeta segments and 13 reverse primers for TCR Jbeta segments was used. Held by TCRdb, this immuneACCESS table contains in-frame sequences only and omits some clones. Under half of the omission traces to an unresolved V gene where checked; the cause of the rest is unknown. This sample is represented by some 140,000 clones; approximately 60% of them were singletons. The ten largest clones represent 1.5% to 2% of the sample. The sample comprised PBMCs. These receptors all stem from a human donor in good health.

About this clone: Other DNA sequences from this sample encode an identical CDR3 as well. This chain links TRBV28 with TRBJ2-3, with TRBD2 matching over 10 bases. The CDR3 is 15 residues long. The V and J ends lost 3 bases and 4 bases, in that order; junction bases with no gene match: 4. Germline V gene lookup returns CDR1 MDHEN and CDR2 SYDVKM. The CDR3 is CASSFSSGSPDTQYF. Written as DNA, the CDR3 is TGTGCCAGCAGTTTCTCTAGCGGGAGTCCAGATACGCAGTATTTT. Full variable domain (rest looked up from reference TRBV28 and TRBJ2-3): DVKVTQSSRYLVKRTGEKVFLECVQDMDHENMFWYRQDPGLGLRLIYFSYDVKMKEKGDIPEGYSVSREKKERFSLILESASTNQTSMYLCASSFSSGSPDTQYFGPGTRLTVL.

This clone was picked up a small number of times. The chain recombines TRBV9 with TRBJ1-2; 9 nucleotides match TRBD1. Germline lookup yields CDR1 SGDLS and CDR2 YYNGEE. CDR3 size: 17 residues. Unmatched junction bases numbered 16, after V lost 4 bases and J lost 6 bases. CDR3 sequence (DNA): TGTGCCAGCAGCCCCCACGCGAGACCGGGGACAGGGCATGGCTACACCTTC. It codes for CASSPHARPGTGHGYTF.

This sequence joins TRBV15 and TRBJ1-3; 9 bases line up with TRBD1. The CDR3 is 17 residues long. The germline gives CDR1 LNHNV, CDR2 YYDKDF (reference sequence). Trimming cost V 2 bases and J 0 bases; bases outside gene matches: 5. CDR3 coding DNA: TGTGCCACCAGCAGATGGACAGGGGCTACCTCTGGAAACACCATATATTTT. Amino acid sequence: CATSRWTGATSGNTIYF.

This chain links TRBV10-3 with TRBJ1-2, with D perhaps TRBD1 (5 bases). Germline V CDR1 and CDR2: ENHRY, SYGVKD. The CDR3 loop spans 16 amino acids. The germline V and J ends were trimmed by 0 bases and 5 bases, with 16 bases remaining between them. The CDR3, as DNA: TGTGCCATCAGTGAGTCTTCAGGGACTATTTCTTATGGCTACACCTTC. Protein product: CAISESSGTISYGYTF.

The V call is TRBV5-1, the J call TRBJ2-3; possible D gene TRBD2, 6 bases. The CDR3 consists of 14 residues. The ends were cut back, 4 bases at V and 0 bases at J, with 9 bases in the middle. Germline-derived CDR1 and CDR2 are SGHRS and YFSETQ. The CDR3 DNA follows: TGCGCCAGCAGCCCCGGGACTAGCACAGATACGCAGTATTTT. Translation gives CASSPGTSTDTQYF.

This clone was counted between two and nine times. The V call is TRBV4-1, the J call TRBJ2-7; a possible D gene is TRBD1 (7 bases). Germline CDR1 reads MGHRA; CDR2 reads YSYEKL. V lost 0 bases and J 6 bases, leaving 12 bases between the germline ends. The CDR3 consists of 14 residues. The CDR3 DNA is TGCGCCAGCAGCCAAGAGGGGGGACAGACCGAGCAGTACTTC. Protein sequence: CASSQEGGQTEQYF.

The rearrangement joins TRBV10-2 to TRBJ2-7; TRBD2 matches 10 bases. CDR3 length: 16 residues. The germline V gene encodes CDR1 WSHSY and CDR2 SAAADI. J was trimmed by 0 bases and V by 3 bases; bases with no gene match: 5. The CDR3 spells CASSDLAGVPSYEQYF. The DNA for the CDR3 is TGCGCCAGCAGTGATCTAGCGGGAGTTCCCTCCTACGAGCAGTACTTC.

The table lists this clone with a few counts. The rearrangement uses TRBV10-3 and TRBJ1-2, with a weak D call TRBD1 (6 bases). The V gene lost 7 bases and the J gene lost 2 bases, with 11 bases spanning the gap. This CDR3 has 13 residues. The germline V gene encodes CDR1 ENHRY and CDR2 SYGVKD. CDR3 sequence (DNA): TGTGCCATCACGCCAGGGACAAACTATGGCTACACCTTC. This sequence encodes CAITPGTNYGYTF.

The chain has TRBV27 and TRBJ2-7, with TRBD1 as a possible D gene (6 bases). Trimming shortened V by 2 bases and J by 4 bases, and 9 bases separated the two germline ends. Germline V gene lookup returns CDR1 MNHEY and CDR2 SMNVEV (reference sequence). The CDR3 has 13 residues. Written as DNA, the CDR3 is TGTGCCAGCAGTTTAGACAGGAGGTACGAGCAGTACTTC. It encodes CASSLDRRYEQYF.

This clone was detected a few times. This chain uses TRBV7-9 with TRBJ1-5; 12 nucleotides line up with TRBD1. The germline V gene encodes CDR1 SEHNR and CDR2 FQNEAQ (reference sequence). The CDR3 sequence is 15 residues long. Germline trimming cut 5 bases from V and 4 bases from J; bases unmatched to any gene: 3. Here the CDR3 reads CASSKGQGANQPQHF. The CDR3 bases are TGTGCCAGCAGCAAGGGACAGGGGGCGAATCAGCCCCAGCATTTT. Full variable domain (missing parts from reference TRBV7-9 and TRBJ1-5): DTGVSQNPRHKITKRGQNVTFRCDPISEHNRLYWYRQTLGQGPEFLTYFQNEAQLEKSRLLSDRFSAERPKGSFSTLEIQRTEQGDSAMYLCASSKGQGANQPQHFGDGTRLSIL.

The chain carries TRBV28 and TRBJ2-3, with 7 bases that match TRBD2. The CDR3 is 15 residues long. Trimming took 5 bases from V and 6 from J; bases not matched to a gene: 11. Germline V gene sequence: CDR1 MDHEN, CDR2 SYDVKM. As DNA, the CDR3 is TGTGCCAGCAGTGCGGCGGGAGTTTTCTCGGATACGCAGTATTTT. This encodes CASSAAGVFSDTQYF. The full variable domain, rest sourced from reference TRBV28 and TRBJ2-3, is DVKVTQSSRYLVKRTGEKVFLECVQDMDHENMFWYRQDPGLGLRLIYFSYDVKMKEKGDIPEGYSVSREKKERFSLILESASTNQTSMYLCASSAAGVFSDTQYFGPGTRLTVL.

The chain's CDR3 is CASSLGVGGGYEQYF. In DNA, the CDR3 is TGTGCCAGCAGCTTGGGTGTAGGGGGAGGGTACGAGCAGTACTTC. The chain uses TRBV5-6 and TRBJ2-7, with a tentative D call TRBD2 (7 bases). This CDR3 is 15 amino acids long. Germline CDR1 is SGHDT and CDR2 is YYEEEE. V lost 0 bases and J 4 bases, leaving 14 bases between the germline ends.

The chain couples TRBV7-3 to TRBJ1-3; D possibly corresponds to TRBD1 (5 bases). Deletions cut 4 bases from V and 2 bases from J, with 9 bases between. Germline CDR1 is SGHTA and CDR2 is FQGTGA. CDR3 size: 14 residues. DNA of the CDR3: TGTGCCAGCAGCTACAGGATACCTGGAAACACCATATATTTT. This encodes CASSYRIPGNTIYF.

The V call is TRBV11-3, the J call TRBJ2-7, with a possible D match to TRBD1 (5 bases). The CDR3 covers 14 residues. V was trimmed by 1 base and J by 1 base, leaving 8 bases between them. The V gene's germline CDR1 is SGHNT and CDR2 YENEEA. For the CDR3, the DNA is TGTGCCAGCAGCTTAGCAGGGCCTTCCTACGAGCAGTACTTC. Protein sequence: CASSLAGPSYEQYF. Full variable domain (remainder filled in from reference TRBV11-3 and TRBJ2-7): EAGVVQSPRYKIIEKKQPVAFWCNPISGHNTLYWYLQNLGQGPELLIRYENEEAVDDSQLPKDRFSAERLKGVDSTLKIQPAELGDSAVYLCASSLAGPSYEQYFGPGTRLTVT.

The chain links TRBV6-5 to TRBJ2-7; TRBD2 matches at 9 bases. This CDR3 contains 15 residues. CDR1 MNHEY and CDR2 SVGAGI come from the germline V gene. V was pared by 5 bases and J by 2 bases, with 7 bases of the junction left unmatched. CDR3 amino acids: CASSAGLAITYEQYF. The CDR3 DNA reads as TGTGCCAGCAGTGCCGGACTAGCGATAACCTACGAGCAGTACTTC.

The rearrangement links TRBV27 to TRBJ2-2; D is possibly TRBD1 (6 bases). V lost 6 bases and J lost 8, with 16 bases in between. From germline, CDR1 is MNHEY and CDR2 SMNVEV (reference sequence). The CDR3 runs to 14 residues. CDR3 nucleotide sequence: TGTGCCAGCAGCCTGACAGGAGGAATGGGGGAGCTGTTTTTT. It encodes CASSLTGGMGELFF.

The rearrangement joins TRBV6-6 to TRBJ2-5; D is uncertain. Germline lookup yields CDR1 MNHNY and CDR2 SVGAGI (reference sequence). V lost 0 bases and J 13 bases, leaving 12 bases between the germline ends. This CDR3 has 12 amino acids. In DNA, the CDR3 is TGTGCCAGCAGTTACTCCTGGGCCGAGTCGTACTTC. Translation gives CASSYSWAESYF.

This chain links TRBV28 with TRBJ2-5; perhaps TRBD2 as D (6 bases). The V end lost 2 bases, the J end lost 2 bases, and 15 bases lay between the germline ends. Germline CDR1 and CDR2: MDHEN and SYDVKM. This CDR3 is 16 amino acids long. The CDR3 protein is CASSLTWEVGQETQYF. The DNA of the CDR3 is TGTGCCAGCAGTTTAACGTGGGAGGTGGGACAAGAGACCCAGTACTTC. Supplemented by reference TRBV28 and TRBJ2-5, the full variable domain reads DVKVTQSSRYLVKRTGEKVFLECVQDMDHENMFWYRQDPGLGLRLIYFSYDVKMKEKGDIPEGYSVSREKKERFSLILESASTNQTSMYLCASSLTWEVGQETQYFGPGTRLLVL.

In this sample, this clone turned up a few times. The V gene is TRBV19, the J gene TRBJ2-1, with TRBD1 matching 7 bases. V lost 6 bases to trimming and J lost 6 bases; unmatched junction nucleotides: 11. The CDR3 is made up of 15 amino acids. Germline V CDR1 and CDR2: LNHDA, SQIVND (reference sequence). This CDR3 reads CASSHRGNGINEQFF. The CDR3 DNA follows: TGTGCCAGTAGCCACAGGGGTAACGGCATCAATGAGCAGTTCTTC. The full variable domain, its missing parts supplied by reference TRBV19 and TRBJ2-1, is DGGITQSPKYLFRKEGQNVTLSCEQNLNHDAMYWYRQDPGQGLRLIYYSQIVNDFQKGDIAEGYSVSREKKESFPLTVTSAQKNPTAFYLCASSHRGNGINEQFFGPGTRLTVL.

This chain uses TRBV9 with TRBJ1-4, with D perhaps TRBD1 (5 bases). Germline CDR1 reads SGDLS; CDR2 reads YYNGEE. The CDR3 length is 15 residues. V lost 4 bases and J lost 6, with 16 bases in between. The CDR3 loop is CASSSDGGEYEKLFF. The CDR3 DNA is TGTGCCAGCAGCTCCGACGGGGGGGAGTATGAAAAACTGTTTTTT.

The V gene is TRBV5-8, the J gene TRBJ1-2; D is unresolved. The CDR3 runs 11 residues. The germline V gene encodes CDR1 SGHTS and CDR2 YDEGEE. Trimming took 5 bases from V and 8 from J, leaving 10 bases between them. The CDR3 region is CASSYDFGYTF. The CDR3, as DNA: TGTGCCAGCAGTTATGACTTCGGCTACACCTTC.

The DNA of the CDR3 is TGCGCCAGCAGCCAAGTCGAAGGGAGCAATGAGCAGTTCTTC. It translates to CASSQVEGSNEQFF. The J gene is TRBJ2-1, the V gene TRBV4-1; D is perhaps TRBD2 (5 bases). The CDR3 covers 14 residues. The germline V gene encodes CDR1 MGHRA and CDR2 YSYEKL. V gave up 1 base and J gave up 6 bases, with 10 bases separating them.

This clone was observed once. This rearrangement joins TRBV29-1 to TRBJ2-7; 10 bases agree with TRBD2. This CDR3 has 13 residues. Per the germline V gene, CDR1 is SQVTM and CDR2 is ANQGSEA. V dropped 5 bases and J dropped 4; count of bases not matched to a gene: 5. CDR3 residues: CSVLAGGWYEQYF. The CDR3 nucleotides read TGCAGCGTTTTAGCGGGAGGTTGGTACGAGCAGTACTTC.

J is TRBJ2-2 and V is TRBV4-1; 9 positions agree with TRBD1. Per germline, CDR1 MGHRA and CDR2 YSYEKL. Trimming at V came to 3 bases and at J to 5 bases, leaving 10 bases not matched to a gene. The CDR3 runs 17 residues. CDR3 protein: CASSQSGGQGPTGELFF. The CDR3 region has the DNA TGCGCCAGCAGCCAGTCGGGGGGACAGGGTCCGACCGGGGAGCTGTTTTTT.